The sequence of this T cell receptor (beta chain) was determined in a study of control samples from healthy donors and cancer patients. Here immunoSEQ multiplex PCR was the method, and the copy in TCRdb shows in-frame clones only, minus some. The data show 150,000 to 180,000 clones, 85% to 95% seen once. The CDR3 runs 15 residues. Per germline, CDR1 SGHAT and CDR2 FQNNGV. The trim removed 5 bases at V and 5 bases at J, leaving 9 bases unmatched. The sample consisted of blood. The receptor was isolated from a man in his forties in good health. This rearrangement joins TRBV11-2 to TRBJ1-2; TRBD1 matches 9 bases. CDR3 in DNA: TGTGCCAGCAGCGCTATTACAGGGGGCTCGTATGGCTACACCTTC. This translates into CASSAITGGSYGYTF.